Each of the 18 T cell receptor beta chains below was sequenced from the same sample in a study of T cells in localized non-small cell lung cancer. TCRdb's table, derived via immunoSEQ multiplex PCR, lists solely in-frame clones and lacks some. The data show around 40,000 clones, approximately 83% seen once. The specimen comprised peripheral blood, sampled before any cancer treatment. These receptors originate from a man between 40 and 69 years old with stage I lung adenocarcinoma.

The chain combines TRBV30 with TRBJ2-1, with a tentative D call TRBD2 (5 bases). CDR1 and CDR2 (germline): GTSNPN, SVGIG (reference sequence). This CDR3 spans 13 amino acids. Deletions cut 3 bases from V and 9 bases from J, with 15 bases between. The CDR3 loop is CAWSQDSTFEQFF. The CDR3 nucleotides read TGTGCCTGGAGCCAGGACTCTACATTTGAGCAGTTCTTC.

The rearrangement joins TRBV6-6 to TRBJ2-1; 8 nucleotides line up with TRBD1. Germline trimming cut 5 bases from V and 0 bases from J; bases unmatched to any gene: 3. Per the germline V gene, CDR1 is MNHNY and CDR2 is SVGAGI (reference sequence). This CDR3 is 15 amino acids long. The CDR3 sequence is CASSPGQDSYNEQFF. CDR3 sequence (DNA): TGTGCCAGCAGTCCGGGACAGGACTCCTACAATGAGCAGTTCTTC.

CDR3 in amino acids: CASSQGIASKQFF. The CDR3, as DNA: TGTGCCAGCAGCCAGGGGATAGCGAGTAAGCAGTTCTTC. The chain recombines TRBV7-3 with TRBJ2-1; possibly TRBD1 for D (6 bases). The CDR3 runs to 13 residues. V lost 5 bases to trimming and J lost 11 bases, with 16 bases between them. The germline CDR1 and CDR2 sequences are SGHTA and FQGTGA.

This clone was observed a single time. V usage is TRBV15 and J usage is TRBJ2-1, with D perhaps TRBD2 (7 bases). Per germline, CDR1 LNHNV and CDR2 YYDKDF (reference sequence). The CDR3 length is 16 residues. The V end was cut by 0 bases, the J end by 4 bases, with 13 bases between. The CDR3: CATSREGRGGYNEQFF. As DNA, the CDR3 is TGTGCCACCAGCAGAGAAGGAAGGGGGGGATACAATGAGCAGTTCTTC.

This rearrangement joins TRBV11-2 to TRBJ2-3, with D possibly being TRBD2 (6 bases). V gave up 3 bases and J gave up 2 bases, with 15 bases separating them. Germline V CDR1 and CDR2: SGHAT, FQNNGV. The length of the CDR3 is 16 residues. In DNA, the CDR3 is TGTGCCAGCAGCTTCGAGGGGTGGGGGGACACAGATACGCAGTATTTT. This codes for CASSFEGWGDTDTQYF.

This chain links TRBV10-3 with TRBJ2-1; D is unclear. Germline V gene lookup returns CDR1 ENHRY and CDR2 SYGVKD. This CDR3 contains 14 residues. Trimming removed 2 bases at V and 0 bases at J, with 5 bases between. The CDR3 coding sequence is TGTGCCATCAGTGAGACGAGCTCCTACAATGAGCAGTTCTTC. Amino acids: CAISETSSYNEQFF.

This clone was counted between two and nine times. The chain employs TRBV7-9 and TRBJ2-5; a weak D match, TRBD1 (6 bases). The germline gives CDR1 SEHNR, CDR2 FQNEAQ (reference sequence). The CDR3 runs to 10 residues. V was shortened by 8 bases and J by 5 bases, with 6 bases between the two germline ends. CDR3 in DNA: TGTGCCAGCCAGGGGGAGACCCAGTACTTC. It translates to CASQGETQYF.

The V call is TRBV5-1, the J call TRBJ2-3; 7 bases match TRBD2. The CDR3 sequence is 17 residues long. CDR1 SGHRS and CDR2 YFSETQ come from the germline V gene. The V gene end was trimmed by 0 bases and the J gene end by 4 bases; junction bases not matched to a gene: 11. CDR3 residues: CASSLVGASSGADTQYF. The DNA of the CDR3 is TGCGCCAGCAGCTTGGTTGGAGCGAGCAGCGGGGCAGATACGCAGTATTTT.

The chain uses TRBV27 and TRBJ1-1, with D possibly being TRBD1 (6 bases). V was shortened by 3 bases and J by 8 bases, with 10 bases between the two germline ends. The CDR3 totals 12 residues. In germline, CDR1 is MNHEY, CDR2 SMNVEV (reference sequence). CDR3 sequence reads: CASSFQGREAFF. CDR3 nucleotides: TGTGCCAGCAGTTTTCAGGGGCGCGAAGCTTTCTTT.

A few counts support this clone. The chain combines TRBV5-1 with TRBJ2-5; possible D gene TRBD1, 6 bases. Trimming removed 0 bases from V and 5 bases from J, with 11 bases in between. This CDR3 contains 14 residues. Germline lookup yields CDR1 SGHRS and CDR2 YFSETQ. For the CDR3, the DNA is TGCGCCAGCAGCTTGGTGGGGGCTGATGAGACCCAGTACTTC. The encoded protein is CASSLVGADETQYF.

The chain has TRBV7-9 and TRBJ1-4; D unresolved. V was pared by 2 bases and J by 6 bases, with 10 bases between. The CDR3 is 14 amino acids. Germline loops: CDR1 SEHNR, CDR2 FQNEAQ (reference sequence). The CDR3 loop reads CASSLRREDEKLFF. The CDR3 DNA reads TGTGCCAGCAGCTTAAGGCGAGAGGATGAAAAACTGTTTTTT. The full variable domain, rest sourced from reference TRBV7-9 and TRBJ1-4, is DTGVSQNPRHKITKRGQNVTFRCDPISEHNRLYWYRQTLGQGPEFLTYFQNEAQLEKSRLLSDRFSAERPKGSFSTLEIQRTEQGDSAMYLCASSLRREDEKLFFGSGTQLSVL.

The genes are TRBV7-9 and TRBJ2-7; perhaps D is TRBD1 or TRBD2 (6 bases each). Germline CDR1 is SEHNR and CDR2 is FQNEAQ (reference sequence). The CDR3 length is 15 residues. Trimming stripped 1 base from V and 6 bases from J, with 16 bases between. The CDR3 coding sequence is TGTGCCAGCAGCTTAGTCCTGGGGGGCAAAGGCGAGCAGTACTTC. It specifies CASSLVLGGKGEQYF.

This chain connects TRBV5-1 to TRBJ2-7, with D possibly matching TRBD2 (6 bases). Germline CDR1 SGHRS, CDR2 YFSETQ. The CDR3 runs 15 residues. V lost 1 base and J lost 3, with 14 bases in between. Here the CDR3 DNA reads TGCGCCAGCAGCTTGATAGCCACAGCGGGCTACGAGCAGTACTTC. Protein product: CASSLIATAGYEQYF.

The chain uses TRBV28 and TRBJ2-3; tentative D call: TRBD2 (6 bases). Deletions cut 1 base from V and 0 bases from J, with 14 bases between. There are 17 residues in the CDR3. Germline-derived CDR1 and CDR2 are MDHEN and SYDVKM. The CDR3 loop is CASSLSRETPSTDTQYF. The CDR3 DNA follows: TGTGCCAGCAGTTTATCACGGGAGACCCCTAGCACAGATACGCAGTATTTT.

The chain has TRBV7-6 and TRBJ1-3; the D gene is possibly TRBD1 (6 bases). This CDR3 is built from 15 residues. Germline CDR1 and CDR2: SGHVS and FNYEAQ. V lost 3 bases to trimming and J lost 3 bases, with 12 bases between them. The CDR3 reads CASSFVQGGGNTIYF. The CDR3 DNA reads as TGTGCCAGCAGCTTCGTACAGGGTGGTGGAAACACCATATATTTT.

The V and J genes are TRBV10-3 and TRBJ2-4; 7 bases are shared with TRBD2. Germline lookup yields CDR1 ENHRY and CDR2 SYGVKD. The ends lost 10 bases at V and 2 bases at J; junction bases unmatched: 11. The CDR3 is 15 residues long. The CDR3 sequence is CATWDRGGPKNIQYF. The CDR3 DNA sequence: TGTGCCACTTGGGATCGCGGGGGACCCAAAAACATTCAGTACTTC.

The chain links TRBV18 to TRBJ1-1, with D unclear. The CDR3 totals 14 residues. With 3 bases removed from V and 0 bases from J, the gap between germline ends came to 8 bases. Germline CDR1 KGHSH, CDR2 LQKENI. CDR3 amino acids: CASSPGYMNTEAFF. CDR3 DNA: TGTGCCAGCTCACCGGGTTACATGAACACTGAAGCTTTCTTT. The variable domain in full, with the rest retrieved from reference TRBV18 and TRBJ1-1, is NAGVMQNPRHLVRRRGQEARLRCSPMKGHSHVYWYRQLPEEGLKFMVYLQKENIIDESGMPKERFSAEFPKEGPSILRIQQVVRGDSAAYFCASSPGYMNTEAFFGQGTRLTVV.

This clone appeared a single time. This chain links TRBV9 with TRBJ2-7, with TRBD1 matching over 9 bases. This CDR3 is 16 amino acids long. CDR1 is SGDLS and CDR2 is YYNGEE in the germline V gene. The V and J ends lost 3 bases and 1 base, in that order; junction bases with no gene match: 8. CDR3 nucleotide sequence: TGTGCCAGCAGCGCCGGACAGGGGAGCTCTTCCTACGAGCAGTACTTC. This translates into CASSAGQGSSSYEQYF.